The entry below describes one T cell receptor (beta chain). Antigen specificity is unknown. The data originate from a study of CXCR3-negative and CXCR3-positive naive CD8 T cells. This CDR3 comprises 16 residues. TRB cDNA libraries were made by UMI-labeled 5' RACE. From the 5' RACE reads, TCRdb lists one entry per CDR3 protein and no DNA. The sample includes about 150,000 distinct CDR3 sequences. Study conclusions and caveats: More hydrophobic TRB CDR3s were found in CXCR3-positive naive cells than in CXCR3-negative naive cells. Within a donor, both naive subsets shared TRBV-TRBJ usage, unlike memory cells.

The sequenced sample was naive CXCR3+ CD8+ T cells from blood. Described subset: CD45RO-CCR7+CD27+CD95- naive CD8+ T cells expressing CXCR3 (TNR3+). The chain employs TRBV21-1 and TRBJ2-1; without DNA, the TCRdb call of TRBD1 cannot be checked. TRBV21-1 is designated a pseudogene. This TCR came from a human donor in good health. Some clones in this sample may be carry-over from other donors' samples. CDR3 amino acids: CASSKRRGFLYNEQFF.